The 3 T cell receptor beta chains in this list originate from one sample, sequenced in a study of metastatic and nonmetastatic thyroid tumors. Patients were all untreated before their thyroid surgery. TCRdb re-clonotyped the PCR reads through MiXCR. Among under 5,000 clones, roughly 21% were seen once, and the ten largest hold 33%. The material sequenced was tumor tissue. Every receptor here comes from a male donor with papillary thyroid cancer or a benign thyroid nodule (not recorded which). Some clones in this sample may be carry-over from other donors' samples.

The rearrangement links TRBV30 to TRBJ1-6; D may be TRBD1 (5 bases). Trimming stripped 5 bases from V and 7 bases from J, with 9 bases between. Germline CDR1 is GTSNPN and CDR2 is SVGIG (reference sequence). There are 12 residues in the CDR3. The CDR3: CAWDSRNSPLHF. The CDR3 DNA follows: TGTGCCTGGGACAGTAGGAATTCACCCCTCCACTTT.

This clone is deemed medium-sized. This sequence joins TRBV15 and TRBJ1-5; a possible D gene is TRBD1 (5 bases). The length of the CDR3 is 15 residues. Per germline, CDR1 LNHNV and CDR2 YYDKDF (reference sequence). Trimming shortened V by 0 bases and J by 9 bases, and 15 bases separated the two germline ends. The CDR3 is CATSRDLGGDWPQHF. In nucleotides, the CDR3 is TGTGCCACCAGCAGAGATCTGGGCGGGGACTGGCCCCAGCATTTT. The variable domain in full, completed from reference TRBV15 and TRBJ1-5, reads DAMVIQNPRYQVTQFGKPVTLSCSQTLNHNVMYWYQQKSSQAPKLLFHYYDKDFNNEADTPDNFQSRRPNTSFCFLDIRSPGLGDTAMYLCATSRDLGGDWPQHFGDGTRLSIL.

Only one count was recorded for this clone. This sequence joins TRBV5-1 and TRBJ1-4; D remains unclear. Germline assignment: CDR1 SGHRS and CDR2 YFSETQ. Trimming shortened V by 2 bases and J by 1 base, and 9 bases separated the two germline ends. The CDR3 is made up of 15 amino acids. CDR3 DNA sequence: TGCGCCAGCAGCTTAGGACGGGGAACTAATGAAAAACTGTTTTTT. Residues: CASSLGRGTNEKLFF. The full variable domain, its missing parts supplied by reference TRBV5-1 and TRBJ1-4, is KAGVTQTPRYLIKTRGQQVTLSCSPISGHRSVSWYQQTPGQGLQFLFEYFSETQRNKGNFPGRFSGRQFSNSRSEMNVSTLELGDSALYLCASSLGRGTNEKLFFGSGTQLSVL.